Listed below are T cell receptor beta chains from one sample, sequenced in a study of T-cell reconstitution after alpha-beta-depleted transplantation in children. TCRdb re-called the PCR reads with MiXCR, one entry per CDR3 protein. The profile shows over 150,000 distinct CDR3 sequences, about 14% of them singletons. The specimen comprised PBMCs from the stem cell graft donor, sampled from the stem cell graft. The receptors stem from a human donor who donated a stem cell graft to a child with acute lymphoblastic leukemia. Each CDR3 is given with its conserved first and last residue. The order of the fields is V gene, J gene, D gene, clone size, CDR3 protein, CDR3 DNA. A D gene is named only where the DNA matches it firmly. Expanded clones are given a class, and other clones once, few, many or no size at all.

V: TRBV2; J: TRBJ1-4; D: NA; size: NA; CDR3: CASSEIREGEKLFF; DNA: TGTGCCAGCAGCGAGATCCGGGAAGGGGAAAAACTGTTTTTT
V: TRBV10-3; J: TRBJ1-4; D: NA; size: many; CDR3: CAISESGVATNEKLFF; DNA: TGTGCCATCAGTGAGTCGGGGGTTGCAACTAATGAAAAACTGTTTTTT
V: TRBV10-1; J: TRBJ2-7; D: NA; size: many; CDR3: CASSEDSKDEQYF; DNA: TGCGCCAGCAGTGAAGACAGCAAGGACGAGCAGTACTTC
V: TRBV10-3; J: TRBJ2-5; D: NA; size: NA; CDR3: CAISESPDIQETQYF; DNA: TGTGCCATCAGTGAGTCGCCAGACATCCAAGAGACCCAGTACTTC
V: TRBV6-1; J: TRBJ2-7; D: NA; size: few; CDR3: CASSVSPHTYEQYF; DNA: TGTGCCAGCAGTGTCAGTCCTCACACCTACGAGCAGTACTTC
V: TRBV2; J: TRBJ1-3; D: NA; size: many; CDR3: CATSEETGIGNTIYF; DNA: TGTGCCACTTCGGAGGAAACAGGGATCGGAAACACCATATATTTT
V: TRBV29-1; J: TRBJ2-5; D: TRBD2; size: NA; CDR3: CSGSLAGTKETQYF; DNA: TGCAGCGGCTCACTAGCGGGGACTAAAGAGACCCAGTACTTC
V: TRBV7-9; J: TRBJ2-3; D: NA; size: NA; CDR3: CAGNVGPITDTQYF; DNA: TGTGCCGGTAACGTCGGGCCTATAACAGATACGCAGTATTTT
V: TRBV20-1; J: TRBJ2-3; D: TRBD2; size: many; CDR3: CSAGDQLASVSTDTQYF; DNA: TGCAGTGCGGGAGACCAACTAGCGTCGGTTAGCACAGATACGCAGTATTTT
V: TRBV12-3/TRBV12-4; J: TRBJ2-1; D: NA; size: many; CDR3: CASSLGDSPFYNEQFF; DNA: TGTGCCAGCAGTTTGGGGGATTCCCCTTTCTACAATGAGCAGTTCTTC
V: TRBV3-1; J: TRBJ1-2; D: NA; size: many; CDR3: CASSLGPEGYTF; DNA: TGTGCCAGCAGCCTTGGCCCGGAGGGCTACACCTTC
V: TRBV5-1; J: TRBJ2-1; D: NA; size: NA; CDR3: CASSPTVQGYEQFF; DNA: TGCGCCAGCAGCCCTACAGTACAAGGGTATGAGCAGTTCTTC
V: TRBV9; J: TRBJ2-1; D: NA; size: many; CDR3: CASSVVVGAYNEQFF; DNA: TGTGCCAGCAGCGTAGTTGTAGGGGCCTACAATGAGCAGTTCTTC
V: TRBV27; J: TRBJ2-3; D: NA; size: NA; CDR3: CASSLSWGPHTQYF; DNA: TGTGCCAGCAGTTTATCGTGGGGCCCTCATACGCAGTATTTT
V: TRBV4-2; J: TRBJ2-2; D: TRBD2; size: NA; CDR3: CASSRVQRGTGKLFF; DNA: TGTGCCAGCAGCCGAGTCCAGCGGGGCACCGGGAAGCTGTTTTTT
V: TRBV18; J: TRBJ2-7; D: NA; size: many; CDR3: CASSPLISRGTATYEQYF; DNA: TGTGCCAGCTCACCATTAATTTCCCGGGGGACGGCTACCTACGAGCAGTACTTC
V: TRBV29-1; J: TRBJ2-1; D: NA; size: many; CDR3: CSAPGFSYNEQFF; DNA: TGCAGCGCCCCCGGATTTTCCTACAATGAGCAGTTCTTC
V: TRBV12-3/TRBV12-4; J: TRBJ2-3; D: TRBD2; size: few; CDR3: CASSPGTRGSTDTQYF; DNA: TGTGCCAGCAGTCCCGGGACTAGGGGGAGTACAGATACGCAGTATTTT
V: TRBV29-1; J: TRBJ1-5; D: NA; size: many; CDR3: CSVVGEDDNQPQHF; DNA: TGCAGCGTTGTGGGGGAGGACGATAATCAGCCCCAGCATTTT
V: TRBV5-1; J: TRBJ2-1; D: TRBD2; size: many; CDR3: CASSFPGLAGANEQFF; DNA: TGCGCCAGCAGCTTCCCGGGACTAGCGGGAGCAAATGAGCAGTTCTTC
V: TRBV10-3; J: TRBJ1-2; D: NA; size: many; CDR3: CAISDGTPNYGYTF; DNA: TGTGCCATCAGCGACGGGACACCTAACTATGGCTACACCTTC
V: TRBV29-1; J: TRBJ1-1; D: NA; size: many; CDR3: CSVDAYRGARTEAFF; DNA: TGCAGCGTTGACGCTTATCGGGGCGCGAGGACTGAAGCTTTCTTT
V: TRBV29-1; J: TRBJ2-7; D: NA; size: many; CDR3: CSVDSGSLYEQYF; DNA: TGCAGCGTAGATTCGGGATCCCTCTACGAGCAGTACTTC
V: TRBV20-1; J: TRBJ1-4; D: NA; size: many; CDR3: CSASPRGRTNEKLFF; DNA: TGCAGTGCTAGCCCGCGCGGGAGAACTAATGAAAAACTGTTTTTT
V: TRBV3-1; J: TRBJ2-2; D: TRBD2; size: many; CDR3: CASRRTSGSAGELFF; DNA: TGTGCCAGCAGACGGACTAGCGGGAGTGCCGGGGAGCTGTTTTTT
V: TRBV12-3/TRBV12-4; J: TRBJ2-5; D: TRBD2; size: many; CDR3: CASRRLAGAPETQYF; DNA: TGTGCCAGCAGGCGGCTAGCGGGAGCCCCCGAGACCCAGTACTTC
V: TRBV28; J: TRBJ2-3; D: TRBD2; size: many; CDR3: CASSTLGGRASTDTQYF; DNA: TGTGCCAGCAGTACGCTGGGAGGGAGGGCCTCCACAGATACGCAGTATTTT
V: TRBV7-2; J: TRBJ2-7; D: NA; size: many; CDR3: CASSFGRDLYEQYF; DNA: TGTGCCAGCAGCTTCGGCCGGGACCTCTACGAGCAGTACTTC
V: TRBV20-1; J: TRBJ2-1; D: TRBD2; size: many; CDR3: CSARDLKREGDEQFF; DNA: TGCAGTGCTAGAGATCTGAAGCGGGAGGGCGATGAGCAGTTCTTC
V: TRBV5-1; J: TRBJ2-1; D: NA; size: many; CDR3: CASSLARANEQFF; DNA: TGCGCCAGCAGCTTGGCCAGGGCCAATGAGCAGTTCTTC
V: TRBV27; J: TRBJ2-7; D: NA; size: many; CDR3: CASSSNQGAEQYF; DNA: TGTGCCAGCAGTTCAAATCAAGGGGCCGAGCAGTACTTC
V: TRBV5-1; J: TRBJ2-7; D: NA; size: many; CDR3: CASSPSPPGEQYF; DNA: TGCGCCAGCAGCCCCAGCCCACCGGGGGAGCAGTACTTC
V: TRBV4-1; J: TRBJ2-1; D: NA; size: many; CDR3: CASSQGRDEFSEQFF; DNA: TGCGCCAGCAGCCAAGGCAGGGACGAGTTTAGTGAGCAGTTCTTC
V: TRBV13; J: TRBJ2-3; D: TRBD2; size: NA; CDR3: CASSPGLAGGPSDTQYF; DNA: TGTGCCAGCAGCCCGGGACTAGCGGGAGGGCCCTCAGATACGCAGTATTTT
V: TRBV7-2; J: TRBJ1-5; D: NA; size: many; CDR3: CASSFYRVDEPQHF; DNA: TGTGCCAGCAGCTTCTACAGGGTGGATGAGCCCCAGCATTTT
V: TRBV20-1; J: TRBJ2-7; D: TRBD1; size: few; CDR3: CSATQDRGAYEQYF; DNA: TGCAGTGCTACCCAGGACAGGGGAGCATACGAGCAGTACTTC
V: TRBV7-9; J: TRBJ2-7; D: TRBD1; size: many; CDR3: CASSPLGAGGSYEQYF; DNA: TGTGCCAGCAGCCCCCTGGGGGCAGGGGGCTCCTACGAGCAGTACTTC
V: TRBV30; J: TRBJ2-6; D: NA; size: many; CDR3: CASQTSGANVLTF; DNA: TGTGCCTCACAAACCTCTGGGGCCAACGTCCTGACTTTC
V: TRBV23-1; J: TRBJ2-1; D: TRBD2; size: NA; CDR3: CASSHGGTSSYNEQFF; DNA: TGCGCCAGCAGTCATGGGGGGACTAGCTCCTACAATGAGCAGTTCTTC
V: TRBV12-3/TRBV12-4; J: TRBJ2-7; D: TRBD2; size: many; CDR3: CASKPGLAGSSSYEQYF; DNA: TGTGCCAGCAAGCCCGGACTAGCGGGTTCAAGCTCCTACGAGCAGTACTTC
V: TRBV12-3/TRBV12-4; J: TRBJ1-5; D: NA; size: few; CDR3: CASSPPGAVNQPQHF; DNA: TGTGCCAGCAGTCCCCCGGGGGCGGTCAATCAGCCCCAGCATTTT
V: TRBV5-5; J: TRBJ1-1; D: TRBD1; size: many; CDR3: CASSFFGQGATEAFF; DNA: TGTGCCAGCAGCTTCTTTGGACAGGGAGCCACTGAAGCTTTCTTT
V: TRBV15; J: TRBJ2-5; D: NA; size: many; CDR3: CATSRSSRGTQYF; DNA: TGTGCCACCAGCAGATCTAGCCGGGGGACCCAGTACTTC
V: TRBV3-1; J: TRBJ2-1; D: NA; size: NA; CDR3: CASSQFGGGRRSYNEQFF; DNA: TGTGCCAGCAGCCAATTTGGGGGCGGGAGAAGGTCCTACAATGAGCAGTTCTTC
V: TRBV5-1; J: TRBJ2-5; D: NA; size: many; CDR3: CASSLIKQETQYF; DNA: TGCGCCAGCAGCTTAATAAAGCAAGAGACCCAGTACTTC
V: TRBV5-1; J: TRBJ2-7; D: TRBD2; size: few; CDR3: CASSLGTSGRNYEQYF; DNA: TGCGCCAGCAGCCTCGGGACTAGCGGGAGAAACTACGAGCAGTACTTC
V: TRBV9; J: TRBJ1-2; D: NA; size: many; CDR3: CASRSTVAGVDGYTF; DNA: TGTGCCAGCAGATCCACCGTCGCAGGGGTAGATGGCTACACCTTC
V: TRBV7-9; J: TRBJ1-4; D: NA; size: many; CDR3: CASGRQGADIEKLFF; DNA: TGTGCCAGCGGAAGGCAGGGTGCGGATATTGAAAAACTGTTTTTT
V: TRBV7-8; J: TRBJ2-1; D: NA; size: many; CDR3: CASSLSHLGEQFF; DNA: TGTGCCAGCAGCTTATCTCATTTGGGTGAGCAGTTCTTC
V: TRBV29-1; J: TRBJ2-3; D: TRBD2; size: few; CDR3: CSVDRPGGLAGPRRGDTQYF; DNA: TGCAGCGTTGATAGGCCGGGGGGACTAGCGGGACCAAGGAGAGGAGATACGCAGTATTTT
V: TRBV6-1; J: TRBJ2-7; D: NA; size: few; CDR3: CASSEEATNGVSYEQYF; DNA: TGTGCCAGCAGTGAAGAAGCGACTAATGGGGTTTCCTACGAGCAGTACTTC
V: TRBV12-3/TRBV12-4; J: TRBJ1-5; D: NA; size: many; CDR3: CASSLSGLTTDSNQPQHF; DNA: TGTGCCAGCAGTTTGTCGGGACTGACCACCGATAGCAATCAGCCCCAGCATTTT
V: TRBV7-9; J: TRBJ1-2; D: TRBD1; size: many; CDR3: CASSLGDRIEANYGYTF; DNA: TGTGCCAGCAGCCTTGGGGACAGGATCGAAGCTAACTATGGCTACACCTTC